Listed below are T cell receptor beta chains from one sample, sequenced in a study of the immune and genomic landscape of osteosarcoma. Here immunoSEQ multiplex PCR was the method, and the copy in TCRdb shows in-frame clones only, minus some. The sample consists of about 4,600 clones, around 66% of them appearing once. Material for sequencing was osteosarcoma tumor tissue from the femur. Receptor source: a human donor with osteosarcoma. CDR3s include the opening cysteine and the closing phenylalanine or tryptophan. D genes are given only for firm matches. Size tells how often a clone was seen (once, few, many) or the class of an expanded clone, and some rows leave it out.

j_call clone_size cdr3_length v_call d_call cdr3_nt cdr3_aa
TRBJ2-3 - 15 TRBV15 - TGTGCCACCAGCATCGACAGTGGGGGGGCCAGGACGCAGTATTTT CATSIDSGGARTQYF
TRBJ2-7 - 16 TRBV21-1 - TGTGCCAGCAGCAACAAAAGGGACGGAGGCTCCTACGAGCAGTACTTC CASSNKRDGGSYEQYF
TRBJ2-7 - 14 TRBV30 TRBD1 TGTGCCTGGAGTTCCGGGACAGCTGTAGGTGGTTCGTACTTC CAWSSGTAVGGSYF
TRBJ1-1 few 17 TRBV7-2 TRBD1 TGTGCCAGCAGCCACCCATCGGGATACAGGGGGAACACTGAAGCTTTCTTT CASSHPSGYRGNTEAFF
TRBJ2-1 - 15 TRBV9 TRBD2 TGTGCCAGCAGCGTACTAGCGGGAGCCAACAATGAGCAGTTCTTC CASSVLAGANNEQFF
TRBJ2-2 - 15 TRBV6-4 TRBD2 TGTGCCAGCAGTGAATTGGGAGGGCCAACCGGGGAGCTGTTTTTT CASSELGGPTGELFF
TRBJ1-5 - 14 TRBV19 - TGTGCCAGTAGTATTGCGTACGGGAATCAGCCCCAGCATTTT CASSIAYGNQPQHF
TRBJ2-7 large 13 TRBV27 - TGTGCCAGCAGTCCCTCTTACTACGAGGAGCAGTACTTC CASSPSYYEEQYF
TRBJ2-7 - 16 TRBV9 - TGTGCCAGCAGCGTAGGTTCCGGTTCGGGAGCCTACGAGCAGTACTTC CASSVGSGSGAYEQYF
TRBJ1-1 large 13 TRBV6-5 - TGTGCCAGCAGTTACGATACAGGGCTAGAAGCTTTCTTT CASSYDTGLEAFF
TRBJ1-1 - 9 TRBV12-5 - TGTGCTAGTGGTTCCCCCTCTTTCTTT CASGSPSFF
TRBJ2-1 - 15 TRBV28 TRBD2 TGTGCCAGCAGCGGACACGGACTAGCGGGAAATGAGCAGTTCTTC CASSGHGLAGNEQFF
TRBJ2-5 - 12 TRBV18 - TGTGCCAGCTCACCCCTCGCGGGGACCCAGTACTTC CASSPLAGTQYF
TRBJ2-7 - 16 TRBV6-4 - TGTGCCAGCAGTGATCCGATGACTAGTAGCTCCTACGAGCAGTACTTC CASSDPMTSSSYEQYF
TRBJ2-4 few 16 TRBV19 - TGTGCCAGTAGTATAGCATTGGGATTAGCCAAAAACATTCAGTACTTC CASSIALGLAKNIQYF
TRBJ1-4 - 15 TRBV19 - TGTGCCAGTAGTCGGCAGGGCATAAATCGTGAAAAACTGTTTTTT CASSRQGINREKLFF
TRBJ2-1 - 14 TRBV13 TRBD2 TGTGCCAGCAGCCGTAGCGGGACCTACAATGAGCAGTTCTTC CASSRSGTYNEQFF
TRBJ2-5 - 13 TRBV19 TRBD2 TGTGCCAGTAGGGGGGGGAATGGGGAGACCCAGTACTTC CASRGGNGETQYF
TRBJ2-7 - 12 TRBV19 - TGTGCCAGTTCCGGACAAAGGAGTTTGCAGTACTTC CASSGQRSLQYF
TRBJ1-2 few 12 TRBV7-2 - TGTGCCAGCACCAGGGTTGGCTATGGCTACACCTTC CASTRVGYGYTF
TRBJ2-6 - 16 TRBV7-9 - TGTGCCAGCAGCTTCAGTGGCGGCTCTGGGGCCAACGTCCTGACTTTC CASSFSGGSGANVLTF
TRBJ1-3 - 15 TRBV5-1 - TGCGCCAGCTCCTCCGGGGGGGGCGCGGGAAACACCATATATTTT CASSSGGGAGNTIYF
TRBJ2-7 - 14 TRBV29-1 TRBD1 TGCAGCGTTGGCGCCGGGACAGAGGATTACGAGCAGTACTTC CSVGAGTEDYEQYF
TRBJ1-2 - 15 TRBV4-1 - TGCGCCAGCAGCCAAGAACGGGGGCGAAACTATGGCTACACCTTC CASSQERGRNYGYTF
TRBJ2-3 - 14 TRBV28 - TGTGCCAGCAGTTTCGGTCCAGACTTAGATACGCAGTATTTT CASSFGPDLDTQYF
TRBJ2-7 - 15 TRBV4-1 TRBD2 TGCGCCAGCAGCCAAGTACTAGCGGGAGCGGCGAAGCAGTACTTC CASSQVLAGAAKQYF
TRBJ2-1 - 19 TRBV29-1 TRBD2 TGCAGCGTTGATGCTCTTGGCGGGCTAGCGGGAGGTTGGTACAATGAGCAGTTCTTC CSVDALGGLAGGWYNEQFF
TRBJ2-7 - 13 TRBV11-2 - TGTGCCAGCAGCTTAGGGGGTCCCTACGAGCAGTACTTC CASSLGGPYEQYF
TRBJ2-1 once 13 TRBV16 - TGTGCCAGCAGCCAGGGGGGAGCGGCTGAGCAGTTCTTC CASSQGGAAEQFF
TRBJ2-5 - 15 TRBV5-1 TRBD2 TGCGCCAGCAGCTTACGACTAGCGGGAGAAGAGACCCAGTACTTC CASSLRLAGEETQYF
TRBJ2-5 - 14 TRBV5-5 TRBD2 TGTGCCAGCAGCTTTACTAGCGACCAAGAGACCCAGTACTTC CASSFTSDQETQYF
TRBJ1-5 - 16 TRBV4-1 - TGCGCCAGCAGCCAAGATCTGGGGCCGGTTAATCAGCCCCAGCATTTT CASSQDLGPVNQPQHF
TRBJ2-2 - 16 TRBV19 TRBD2 TGTGCCAGTAGTCTCACAGCGGGAGGGCCCACCGGGGAGCTGTTTTTT CASSLTAGGPTGELFF
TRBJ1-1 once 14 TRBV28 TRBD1 TGTGCCAGCAGTTCGGACAGGGTCCCGGCCGAAGCTTTCTTT CASSSDRVPAEAFF
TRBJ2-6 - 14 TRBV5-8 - TGTGCCAGCAGCTTGATTATGGGGGCCAACGTCCTGACTTTC CASSLIMGANVLTF
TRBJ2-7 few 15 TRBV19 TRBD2 TGTGCCAGTAGTATAGGACTAGCGGAATACTACGAGCAGTACTTC CASSIGLAEYYEQYF
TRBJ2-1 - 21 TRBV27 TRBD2 TGTGCCAGCAGTAAGAGAACCGGGACTAGCGGGAGGGGGAGCTCCTACAATGAGCAGTTCTTC CASSKRTGTSGRGSSYNEQFF
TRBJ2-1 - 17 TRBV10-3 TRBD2 TGTGCCATCAGGGGTGGGGGCCTAGCGGGCTCCTACAATGAGCAGTTCTTC CAIRGGGLAGSYNEQFF
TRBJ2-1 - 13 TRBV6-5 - TGTGCCAGCAGTCTCATACTAGGCGATGAGCAGTTCTTC CASSLILGDEQFF
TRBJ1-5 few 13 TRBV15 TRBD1 TGTGCCACCAGCGGAGACAGGGCGACGTCCCAGCATTTT CATSGDRATSQHF
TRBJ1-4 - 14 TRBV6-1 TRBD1 TGTGCCAGTCAGACAGGGGGCGCTGGGGAAAAACTGTTTTTT CASQTGGAGEKLFF
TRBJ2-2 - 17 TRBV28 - TGTGCCAGCAGTTTATTGACAGGGAGGGCGAACACCGGGGAGCTGTTTTTT CASSLLTGRANTGELFF
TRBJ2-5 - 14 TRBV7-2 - TGTGCCAGCAGCTTATATGGGACACATGAGACCCAGTACTTC CASSLYGTHETQYF
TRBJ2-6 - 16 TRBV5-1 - TGCGCCAGCAGCCGCCGGGGGTTCCCTGGGGCCAACGTCCTGACTTTC CASSRRGFPGANVLTF
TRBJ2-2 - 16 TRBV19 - TGTGCCAGTAGTATGGAATGGGACTTAAACACCGGGGAGCTGTTTTTT CASSMEWDLNTGELFF
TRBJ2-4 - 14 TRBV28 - TGTGCCAGCAGCTTACAGGGCCGGGGGAACATTCAGTACTTC CASSLQGRGNIQYF
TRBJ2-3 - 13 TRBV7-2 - TGTGCCAGCAGCTTTATAAGCACAGATACGCAGTATTTT CASSFISTDTQYF
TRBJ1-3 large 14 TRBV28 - TGTGCCAGCAGGTCATGGGGCTCTGGAAACACCATATATTTT CASRSWGSGNTIYF
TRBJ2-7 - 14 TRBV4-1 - TGCGCCAGCAGCCACGGAATTTCCGGATACGAGCAGTACTTC CASSHGISGYEQYF
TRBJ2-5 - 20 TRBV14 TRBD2 TGTGCCAGCAGCCAAGATTCGTCGCTAGCGGGAGCACTAATGTTGGAGACCCAGTACTTC CASSQDSSLAGALMLETQYF
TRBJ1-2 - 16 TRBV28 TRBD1 TGTGCCAGCAGTTCCACGACAGGGCGGGGAGGAGGAGGCTACACCTTC CASSSTTGRGGGGYTF
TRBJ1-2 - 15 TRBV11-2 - TGTGCCAGCAGCCCCGCATGGGGGGCCAGCTATGGCTACACCTTC CASSPAWGASYGYTF
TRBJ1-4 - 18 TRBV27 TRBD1 TGTGCCAGCAGGCAGGGGGCCATGATTTCATCGCCTAATGAAAAACTGTTTTTT CASRQGAMISSPNEKLFF
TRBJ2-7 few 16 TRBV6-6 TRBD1 TGTGCCAGCAGTTACTCTTTCGGACAGGACTCCTACGAGCAGTACTTC CASSYSFGQDSYEQYF